These T cell receptor beta chains were read from a single sample in a study of T cells after yellow fever vaccination. TCRdb ran MiXCR on the 5' RACE reads and lists one entry per CDR3 protein. Seen here are 450,000 to 600,000 distinct CDR3 sequences, around 16% observed once, and the top ten hold about 18%. The source material was PBMCs, sampled less than 6 days after the first yellow fever vaccination. These receptors were collected from a man younger than 30 who received the YFV17D yellow fever vaccine. Each CDR3 is given with its conserved first and last residue. Some rows have no size entry. The others give once, few or many, or a class for an expanded clone.

few	TRBV2	11	CASSPQSRLFF
many	TRBV5-1	15	CASSLRAGNTGELFF
few	TRBV5-1	15	CASSFELAGGDTQYF
few	TRBV20-1	14	CSAPRRQHSYEQYF
NA	TRBV27	15	CASSFQGSIPTEAFF
few	TRBV12-3/TRBV12-4	11	CASSLTLSQYF
NA	TRBV6-5	15	CASSYSYQGDNEQFF
NA	TRBV3-1	12	CASSLEQGGRYF
NA	TRBV5-1	15	CASSFTWTANYGYTF
NA	TRBV19	17	CASSTGLAGGLYNEQFF
NA	TRBV5-1	16	CASRPQRGTSTDTQYF
many	TRBV6-1	17	CASSGDLLGAGANVLTF
few	TRBV5-1	14	CASSVFASDTEAFF
many	TRBV12-3/TRBV12-4	14	CASSSSEANTEAFF
NA	TRBV4-1	14	CASSQQRNNSPLHF
NA	TRBV5-1	15	CASSLAVETVYEQYF
many	TRBV18	12	CASGRGNTEAFF
NA	TRBV6-5	16	CASCYRSTNPNQPQHF
few	TRBV2	16	CASSVVVSSYTGELFF
NA	TRBV7-2	13	CASSPDWATGYTF
few	TRBV7-6	17	CASSSPGGTGVGDTQYF
NA	TRBV20-1	13	CSARDRSGLEAFF
NA	TRBV5-6	14	CASGPGRRHNEQFF
few	TRBV9	15	CASSFEMGGTDTQYF
NA	TRBV15	15	CATSRDWGAPETQYF
few	TRBV6-1	16	CASTNRGGPNTGELFF
few	TRBV5-1	16	CASSDGRVSGANVLTF
few	TRBV20-1	12	CSARLGWGELFF
few	TRBV25-1	15	CASSTNRLNTGELFF
many	TRBV7-8	14	CASSLGRRNYGYTF
NA	TRBV19	15	CASESQGLAKNIQYF
NA	TRBV5-4	14	CASSPGQTIIGGFF
NA	TRBV2	14	CASSPATGGAAQHF
NA	TRBV5-1	15	CASSLATPVRDEQFF
NA	TRBV15	17	CATSRVSGTGSNQPQHF
NA	TRBV29-1	14	CSVEGGDFPNEQFF
few	TRBV20-1	15	CSARGTGESTGELFF
NA	TRBV11-2	13	CASSLTEGYGYTF
NA	TRBV21-1	15	CASSVRDRGHHEQYF
few	TRBV4-2	15	CASSQGGGESGTQYF
few	TRBV5-1	17	CASSSNPAQWAKNIQYF
few	TRBV7-8	16	CASSYRQGQGYNEQFF
few	TRBV2	19	CASSETLLAGALAKNIQYF
NA	TRBV20-1	13	CSARDRRGETQYF
NA	TRBV4-2	18	CASSQDGYGGGFGNTIYF
few	TRBV11-2	16	CASSWKSPSGEGELFF
many	TRBV3-1	16	CASSQETEEPYNEQFF
NA	TRBV7-9	13	CASSPTTGVEAFF